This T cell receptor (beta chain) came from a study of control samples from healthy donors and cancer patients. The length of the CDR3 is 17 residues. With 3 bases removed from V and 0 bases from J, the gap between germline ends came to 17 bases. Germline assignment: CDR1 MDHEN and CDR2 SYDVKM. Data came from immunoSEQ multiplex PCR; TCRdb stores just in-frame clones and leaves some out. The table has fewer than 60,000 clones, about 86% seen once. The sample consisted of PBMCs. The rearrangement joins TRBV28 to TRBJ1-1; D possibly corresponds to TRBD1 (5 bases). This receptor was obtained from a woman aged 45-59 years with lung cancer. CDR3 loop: CASSFLWGGAMNTEAFF. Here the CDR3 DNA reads TGTGCCAGCAGTTTTCTGTGGGGGGGAGCCATGAACACTGAAGCTTTCTTT.